Below are 11 T cell receptor beta chains sequenced from a single sample in a study of beta chain features in type 1 diabetes. Sequenced material consisted of expressed TCRB transcripts (all of the isolated RNA was reverse transcribed). Repertoires were generated with immunoSEQ multiplex PCR, while TCRdb's copy carries only in-frame clones and drops some. The sample carries about 220,000 clones, under 13% recorded once. The source material was central memory CD4+ T cells from blood. These receptors originate from a young man in good health.

Only a few counts were recorded for this clone. The chain links TRBV5-1 to TRBJ2-7; D possibly corresponds to TRBD2 (5 bases). Germline V gives CDR1 SGHRS, CDR2 YFSETQ. The CDR3 contains 14 residues. Trimming took 4 bases from V and 0 from J, leaving 11 bases between them. The CDR3 sequence is CASSPGLVSYEQYF. CDR3 DNA: TGCGCCAGCAGCCCCGGACTGGTCTCCTACGAGCAGTACTTC.

This clone was picked up a small number of times. This may come from a read error, since a much larger clone is one base off. The DNA of the CDR3 is TGTGCCAGCAGCACCGGACTAGCGGCAGGTAGTGAGCAGTTCTTC. It translates to CASSTGLAAGSEQFF. This chain links TRBV9 with TRBJ2-1; 10 bases agree with TRBD2. This CDR3 comprises 15 residues. The germline V gene has CDR1 SGDLS and CDR2 YYNGEE. Trimming removed 4 bases from V and 9 bases from J; junction bases left unmatched: 10. Supplemented by reference TRBV9 and TRBJ2-1, the full variable domain reads DSGVTQTPKHLITATGQRVTLRCSPRSGDLSVYWYQQSLDQGLQFLIQYYNGEERAKGNILERFSAQQFPDLHSELNLSSLELGDSALYFCASSTGLAAGSEQFFGPGTRLTVL.

The V call is TRBV6-4, the J call TRBJ2-1; 8 nucleotides align to TRBD2. The CDR3 totals 13 residues. V trimming: 3 bases; J trimming: 10 bases; junction bases outside the gene matches: 5. Germline loops: CDR1 MRHNA, CDR2 SNTAGT. CDR3 sequence reads: CASSEASGSEQFF. In DNA form, the CDR3 reads TGTGCCAGCAGTGAGGCTAGCGGGTCCGAGCAGTTCTTC.

V usage is TRBV28 and J usage is TRBJ2-1; D is unclear. This CDR3 is 11 amino acids long. V was shortened by 8 bases and J by 3 bases, with 5 bases between the two germline ends. Germline V CDR1 and CDR2: MDHEN, SYDVKM. The CDR3 sequence is CASRRYNEQFF. The CDR3 DNA reads as TGTGCCAGCCGTCGCTACAATGAGCAGTTCTTC.

The V gene is TRBV7-9, the J gene TRBJ2-5; tentative D call: TRBD2 (5 bases). This CDR3 has 14 amino acids. V was cut by 5 bases and J by 4 bases, with 14 bases left in between. CDR1 SEHNR and CDR2 FQNEAQ come from the germline V gene (reference sequence). The CDR3 coding sequence is TGTGCCAGCAGCCGGTGGGGAGCCACAGAGACCCAGTACTTC. This encodes CASSRWGATETQYF. Together with reference TRBV7-9 and TRBJ2-5, the CDR3 gives the full variable domain: DTGVSQNPRHKITKRGQNVTFRCDPISEHNRLYWYRQTLGQGPEFLTYFQNEAQLEKSRLLSDRFSAERPKGSFSTLEIQRTEQGDSAMYLCASSRWGATETQYFGPGTRLLVL.

This clone was detected a few times. This rearrangement joins TRBV5-1 to TRBJ2-7; TRBD1 agrees at 10 bases. V was pared by 0 bases and J by 4 bases, with 4 bases of the junction left unmatched. CDR3 length equals 15 residues. Germline CDR1 SGHRS, CDR2 YFSETQ. CDR3 loop: CASSLDGTGVYEQYF. DNA of the CDR3: TGCGCCAGCAGCTTGGATGGGACAGGGGTGTACGAGCAGTACTTC.

The rearrangement uses TRBV30 and TRBJ2-2; 9 nucleotides match TRBD2. J gave up 6 bases and V 2 bases, and 7 bases lay outside the gene matches. This CDR3 contains 15 residues. Germline lookup yields CDR1 GTSNPN and CDR2 SVGIG (reference sequence). The CDR3, as DNA: TGTGCCTGGAGTAAGGCTAGCGGGACCCCCGGGGAGCTGTTTTTT. As protein: CAWSKASGTPGELFF.

A single count supports this clone. The chain couples TRBV20-1 to TRBJ2-1, with 8 bases identical to TRBD1. This CDR3 has 11 residues. V was pared by 3 bases and J by 16 bases, with 8 bases of the junction left unmatched. Germline CDR1 is DFQATT and CDR2 is SNEGSKA (reference sequence). The CDR3 sequence: CSARGVDREFF. The DNA of the CDR3 is TGCAGTGCTAGGGGGGTGGACAGGGAATTCTTC.

This clone was counted only a few times. The chain couples TRBV6-5 to TRBJ2-7, with D tentatively TRBD1 (5 bases). Germline V gene lookup returns CDR1 MNHEY and CDR2 SVGAGI. V was shortened by 2 bases and J by 0 bases, with 11 bases between the two germline ends. The CDR3 totals 15 residues. The CDR3: CASSYDAGYSYEQYF. CDR3 coding DNA: TGTGCCAGCAGTTACGACGCAGGGTACTCCTACGAGCAGTACTTC.

The V call is TRBV30, the J call TRBJ1-4; TRBD1 aligns across 8 bases. V lost 3 bases and J lost 6; bases outside the gene matches: 18. CDR3 length: 18 residues. CDR1 and CDR2 (germline): GTSNPN, SVGIG (reference sequence). The CDR3 reads CAWSAFNPPGQAHEKLFF. The CDR3 bases are TGTGCCTGGAGCGCCTTCAACCCACCGGGACAGGCACATGAAAAACTGTTTTTT.

This clone occurred once. One end of the junction does not line up with germline, which may come from a read error. This chain connects TRBV7-7 to TRBJ2-3; TRBD1 agrees at 10 bases. Germline values: CDR1 SSHAT, CDR2 FNYEAQ (reference sequence). CDR3 length: 15 amino acids. The chain's CDR3 is CASSLGQGLTDTQYF. CDR3 DNA: TGTGCTAGCAGCTTGGGACAGGGGCTCACAGATACGCAGTATTTT. The full variable domain, rest sourced from reference TRBV7-7 and TRBJ2-3, is GAGVSQSPRYKVTKRGQDVTLRCDPISSHATLYWYQQALGQGPEFLTYFNYEAQPDKSGLPSDRFSAERPEGSISTLTIQRTEQRDSAMYRCASSLGQGLTDTQYFGPGTRLTVL.